The subject of this entry is one T cell receptor (beta chain). Data came from immunoSEQ multiplex PCR; TCRdb stores just in-frame clones and leaves some out. The sample lists 300,000 to 500,000 clones; around nine tenths were seen once. The treatment is: roughly 18 received Ad26.COV2.S at low or high dose, single or two shots; roughly five received placebo; per-sample allocation not given. Sample collection was performed on day 63 after the first vaccine or placebo injection. In Boston, the donor was an adult between 18-55 years of age. The CDR3 runs 12 residues. Germline values: CDR1 MNHEY, CDR2 SMNVEV (reference sequence). Trimming removed 5 bases from V and 2 bases from J, with 7 bases in between. The entry originates in a study of Ad26.COV2.S vaccination and SARS-CoV-2 variants. Study-wide context: Donor participated within the Ad26.COV2.S arm of the COV1001 trial. In the study, Ad26.COV2.S was injected intramuscularly once, or twice 56 days apart.

The origin of this receptor is a person between 18 and 59 years old who received the Ad26.COV2.S COVID-19 vaccine or a placebo. The input for sequencing was peripheral blood, taken in a trial of Ad26.COV2.S vaccine versus placebo. The gene calls are TRBV27 and TRBJ2-7, with D uncertain. For the CDR3, the DNA is TGTGCCAGCAGTCCCACCACCTACGAGCAGTACTTC. It encodes CASSPTTYEQYF.